This TCR beta chain was observed in a study of blood T cell repertoires in COVID-19. On the study more broadly: The origin of the acute and convalescent COVID-19 samples was the United States, Italy and Spain. Nucleic acid was either cDNA or gDNA, and it came from T cells, B-cell-depleted T cells, or PBMCs.

V gave up 4 bases and J gave up 0 bases, with 3 bases separating them. The CDR3 consists of 12 residues. The Seattle site enrolled patients during active infection and followed them longitudinally. In the authors' methods: Reference gene primer amplification gave nucleated cell count estimates. The protocol was immunoSEQ multiplex PCR, while the TCRdb copy is restricted to in-frame clones and leaves out a portion. Clonal size and the V and J genes are those of that table, whereas D and trimming came from the DNA. Of about 68,000 clones detected, around 88% appear once; the ten largest clones hold 5.5% to 7%.

The clonotype comes from an older man with COVID-19, enrolled during active disease. The J gene is TRBJ2-5, the V gene TRBV12-3 or TRBV12-4; D is uncertain. The sequenced sample consisted of peripheral blood. In DNA form, the CDR3 reads TGTGCCAGCAGTTACAACCAAGAGACCCAGTACTTC. As protein: CASSYNQETQYF.